One and the same sample provided the 21 T cell receptor beta chains below, sequenced in a study of blood T cell repertoires in COVID-19. TCRdb's table, derived via immunoSEQ multiplex PCR, lists solely in-frame clones and lacks some. The repertoire includes approximately 100,000 clones, about 87% of them detected once, and around 15% sits in the top ten. The sample consisted of peripheral blood. Receptors were obtained from a middle-aged man with acute or convalescent COVID-19.

The chain carries TRBV28 and TRBJ2-2; 7 nucleotides align to TRBD1. The germline V gene encodes CDR1 MDHEN and CDR2 SYDVKM. The CDR3 length is 13 residues. V trimming: 6 bases; J trimming: 7 bases; junction bases outside the gene matches: 5. The CDR3 sequence: CASSPRGRGELFF. CDR3 in DNA: TGTGCCAGCAGCCCAAGGGGGCGCGGGGAGCTGTTTTTT. The full variable domain, with the rest looked up from reference TRBV28 and TRBJ2-2, is DVKVTQSSRYLVKRTGEKVFLECVQDMDHENMFWYRQDPGLGLRLIYFSYDVKMKEKGDIPEGYSVSREKKERFSLILESASTNQTSMYLCASSPRGRGELFFGEGSRLTVL.

The V gene is TRBV6-1, the J gene TRBJ2-7; tentatively, D is TRBD1 (5 bases). The CDR3 contains 14 residues. Trimming stripped 1 base from V and 4 bases from J, with 11 bases between. Germline V CDR1 and CDR2: MNHNS, SASEGT. This chain's CDR3 is CASSEGGNRYEQYF. CDR3 nucleotide sequence: TGTGCCAGCAGTGAAGGGGGCAACAGGTACGAGCAGTACTTC.

The chain uses TRBV29-1 and TRBJ2-3; D is uncertain. Germline V gene sequence: CDR1 SQVTM, CDR2 ANQGSEA. The CDR3 is 13 residues long. The V gene lost 4 bases and the J gene lost 0 bases, with 8 bases spanning the gap. DNA of the CDR3: TGCAGCGTTGTTCCACTCAGCACAGATACGCAGTATTTT. Amino acids: CSVVPLSTDTQYF.

The chain is built from TRBV12-3 or TRBV12-4 and TRBJ2-1, with a weak D call TRBD2 (6 bases). V lost 7 bases, J lost 6 bases, and 13 bases lay in between. The CDR3 runs to 13 residues. The chain's CDR3 is CASNPLASNEQFF. CDR3 in DNA: TGTGCCAGCAACCCACTAGCAAGCAATGAGCAGTTCTTC.

The V call is TRBV3-1 (or the pseudogene TRBV3-2), the J call TRBJ1-6; D remains unclear. Trimming pared 0 bases from V and 0 bases from J, leaving 3 bases between. The CDR3 consists of 15 residues. Germline CDR1 is LGHDT and CDR2 is YNNKEL (reference sequence). The CDR3 is CASSQDSSYNSPLHF. In nucleotides, the CDR3 is TGTGCCAGCAGCCAAGACAGCTCCTATAATTCACCCCTCCACTTT.

The chain links TRBV6-4 to TRBJ2-1; 8 bases map to TRBD1. The length of the CDR3 is 15 residues. J lost 0 bases, V lost 5 bases, and 3 bases had no gene match. From germline, CDR1 is MRHNA and CDR2 SNTAGT. CDR3 sequence: CASSQGAGSYNEQFF. For the CDR3, the DNA is TGTGCCAGCAGTCAGGGGGCGGGCTCCTACAATGAGCAGTTCTTC.

The gene calls are TRBV2 and TRBJ2-5; D possibly corresponds to TRBD2 (5 bases). Germline V gives CDR1 SNHLY, CDR2 FYNNEI. The CDR3 is 17 residues long. V was cut by 3 bases and J by 2 bases, with 19 bases left in between. CDR3 protein: CASSDPPLGAAQETQYF. The CDR3, as DNA: TGTGCCAGCAGTGATCCCCCCCTGGGAGCGGCTCAAGAGACCCAGTACTTC. Using reference TRBV2 and TRBJ2-5 for the parts outside the CDR3, the full variable domain is EPEVTQTPSHQVTQMGQEVILRCVPISNHLYFYWYRQILGQKVEFLVSFYNNEISEKSEIFDDQFSVERPDGSNFTLKIRSTKLEDSAMYFCASSDPPLGAAQETQYFGPGTRLLVL.

The chain combines TRBV6-5 with TRBJ2-7, with D tentatively TRBD1 (6 bases). With 7 bases removed from V and 4 bases from J, the gap between germline ends came to 14 bases. This CDR3 contains 13 residues. Germline lookup yields CDR1 MNHEY and CDR2 SVGAGI. The chain's CDR3 is CASTRQVTYEQYF. CDR3 DNA: TGTGCCAGCACACGACAGGTGACTTACGAGCAGTACTTC.

This clone came up once. J is TRBJ2-2 and V is TRBV14; 11 nucleotides align to TRBD1. V lost 5 bases and J lost 7; bases outside the gene matches: 9. There are 16 residues in the CDR3. CDR1 is SGHDN and CDR2 is FVKESK in the germline V gene. As DNA, the CDR3 is TGTGCCAGCAGCGTACGGGACAGGGGGAAAGGCGGGGAGCTGTTTTTT. This translates into CASSVRDRGKGGELFF. The full variable domain, in which reference TRBV14 and TRBJ2-2 provide the parts outside the CDR3, is EAGVTQFPSHSVIEKGQTVTLRCDPISGHDNLYWYRRVMGKEIKFLLHFVKESKQDESGMPNNRFLAERTGGTYSTLKVQPAELEDSGVYFCASSVRDRGKGGELFFGEGSRLTVL.

The chain is built from TRBV5-1 and TRBJ1-4, with 8 nucleotides matching TRBD1. Per germline, CDR1 SGHRS and CDR2 YFSETQ. The CDR3 is made up of 14 amino acids. Germline trimming cut 3 bases from V and 8 bases from J; bases unmatched to any gene: 6. For the CDR3, the DNA is TGCGCCAGCAGCTCCAGGGGGCTGGAAGAAAAACTGTTTTTT. Its protein product is CASSSRGLEEKLFF.

This chain connects TRBV9 to TRBJ2-2; TRBD1 might be the D (5 bases). Between the trimmed V and J ends, which lost 4 bases and 6 bases, there was a span of 13 bases. The CDR3 consists of 14 residues. CDR1 is SGDLS and CDR2 is YYNGEE in the germline V gene. The DNA for the CDR3 is TGTGCCAGCAGCCGAGAGTCAGGGTCCGGGGAGCTGTTTTTT. Protein sequence: CASSRESGSGELFF. Based on the CDR3 plus reference TRBV9 and TRBJ2-2, the full variable domain is DSGVTQTPKHLITATGQRVTLRCSPRSGDLSVYWYQQSLDQGLQFLIQYYNGEERAKGNILERFSAQQFPDLHSELNLSSLELGDSALYFCASSRESGSGELFFGEGSRLTVL.

This clone was detected once. The chain is built from TRBV6-2 or TRBV6-3 and TRBJ2-6; no definite D call. The ends were cut back, 4 bases at V and 0 bases at J, with 10 bases in the middle. The CDR3 is 16 amino acids. The V gene's germline CDR1 is MNHEY and CDR2 SVGEGT. The DNA for the CDR3 is TGTGCCAGCAGTTTCCGGCGGCTCTCTGGGGCCAACGTCCTGACTTTC. This translates into CASSFRRLSGANVLTF.

The chain couples TRBV6-5 to TRBJ2-1; D unclear. Germline V gene sequence: CDR1 MNHEY, CDR2 SVGAGI. V lost 6 bases to trimming and J lost 8 bases, with 17 bases between them. This CDR3 comprises 14 residues. The CDR3 here is CASSSSREVDEQFF. The CDR3 DNA follows: TGTGCCAGCAGCTCAAGCCGAGAAGTAGATGAGCAGTTCTTC.

The V call is TRBV14, the J call TRBJ1-1; D not certain. This CDR3 is 12 amino acids long. Germline V gene sequence: CDR1 SGHDN, CDR2 FVKESK. Trimming left V 2 bases short and J 5 bases short, with 6 bases between. The CDR3: CASSQLQTEAFF. CDR3 bases: TGTGCCAGCAGCCAACTACAGACTGAAGCTTTCTTT.

This clone was picked up one time. The chain employs TRBV10-2 and TRBJ2-1; TRBD2 agrees at 13 bases. Germline lookup yields CDR1 WSHSY and CDR2 SAAADI. This CDR3 region has 16 residues. V shed 3 bases, J shed 8 bases, and the junction held 7 bases outside the gene matches. The chain's CDR3 is CASSDPTSGRLYEQFF. The CDR3 coding sequence is TGCGCCAGCAGTGATCCGACTAGCGGGAGGTTGTATGAGCAGTTCTTC.

The CDR3 loop reads CASSSGLGQGVTGANEKLFF. The CDR3 DNA follows: TGCGCCAGCAGCTCGGGACTGGGACAGGGCGTTACAGGGGCTAATGAAAAACTGTTTTTT. The chain links TRBV5-1 to TRBJ1-4, with 9 bases that match TRBD1. This CDR3 has 20 residues. Germline loops: CDR1 SGHRS, CDR2 YFSETQ. The trim removed 3 bases at V and 3 bases at J, leaving 18 bases unmatched.

This clone was detected once. The chain recombines TRBV11-2 with TRBJ2-7; TRBD1 matches at 10 bases. V lost 8 bases and J lost 7; bases outside the gene matches: 5. The CDR3 is 12 amino acids. Germline V CDR1 and CDR2: SGHAT, FQNNGV. This CDR3 reads CASGGGQGEQYF. CDR3 nucleotide sequence: TGTGCCAGCGGAGGGGGACAGGGGGAGCAGTACTTC.

This chain uses TRBV5-1 with TRBJ2-6; no clear D. The CDR3 loop spans 17 amino acids. V lost 7 bases to trimming and J lost 0 bases, with 17 bases between them. The germline gives CDR1 SGHRS, CDR2 YFSETQ. For the CDR3, the DNA is TGCGCCAGCCAACCAACACCAACCATCTCTGGGGCCAACGTCCTGACTTTC. It is translated as CASQPTPTISGANVLTF.

The chain recombines TRBV19 with TRBJ2-7; maybe TRBD1 (6 bases). The V end was cut by 5 bases, the J end by 10 bases, with 21 bases between. The CDR3 has 14 residues. Germline lookup yields CDR1 LNHDA and CDR2 SQIVND (reference sequence). For the CDR3, the DNA is TGTGCCAGTAGTGCCGGTGCAGGGGTTAATGAACAGTACTTC. Its protein product is CASSAGAGVNEQYF.

Here the CDR3 DNA reads TGCAGCGTTGAATGTCGCCCAAAACGGGAGACCCAGTACTTC. Its translation: CSVECRPKRETQYF. The chain links TRBV29-1 to TRBJ2-5; D not resolved. The CDR3 runs 14 residues. The germline V and J ends were trimmed by 2 bases and 5 bases, with 15 bases remaining between them. Germline-derived CDR1 and CDR2 are SQVTM and ANQGSEA.

This chain uses TRBV6-5 with TRBJ2-7; a possible D gene is TRBD2 (5 bases). Trimming cost V 2 bases and J 6 bases, with 11 bases left between them. Germline CDR1 is MNHEY and CDR2 is SVGAGI. CDR3 length: 13 amino acids. CDR3 region: CASSYEDGVEQYF. The DNA for the CDR3 is TGTGCCAGCAGTTACGAGGACGGGGTCGAGCAGTACTTC.